The 31 T cell receptor beta chains given below trace back to one sample, sequenced in a study of Graves' ophthalmopathy and Graves' hyperthyroidism. TCR beta CDR3 amplification used RNA transcripts. The authors performed first-round RT-PCR with HTBI primers and then a second-round multiplex PCR. TCRdb reprocessed the multiplex PCR reads via MiXCR and lists one record per CDR3 protein. The sample holds 650,000 to 900,000 distinct CDR3 sequences, roughly 40% seen once. Specimen: peripheral blood. The receptors shown here come from an adult man with Graves' ophthalmopathy.

This clonotype was found a few times. The junction and the germline gene differ at one end; a read error may be behind it. The CDR3 region has the DNA TGCGCCAGCAGCCCCGCGGGACAGGCCACCGGGGAGCTGTTTTTT. It encodes CASSPAGQATGELFF. The chain couples TRBV7-9 to TRBJ2-2; 8 nucleotides match TRBD1. CDR1 is SEHNR, CDR2 FQNEAQ, per germline (reference sequence). CDR3 length: 15 residues.

A few counts support this clonotype. The chain employs TRBV7-2 and TRBJ1-2, with D possibly being TRBD1 (5 bases). V was cut by 0 bases and J by 7 bases, with 12 bases left in between. There are 14 residues in the CDR3. Germline V gene sequence: CDR1 SGHTA, CDR2 FQGNSA. DNA of the CDR3: TGTGCCAGCAGCTTAGCAGGGGCGTTATCTGGCTACACCTTC. Amino acid sequence: CASSLAGALSGYTF.

The genes are TRBV7-2 and TRBJ2-5, with D possibly matching TRBD1 (6 bases). V was trimmed by 5 bases and J by 2 bases, leaving 15 bases between them. In germline, CDR1 is SGHTA, CDR2 FQGNSA. This CDR3 is 15 amino acids long. In DNA form, the CDR3 reads TGTGCCAGCAGCGTACCAAGGACAGAACAAGAGACCCAGTACTTC. Translation gives CASSVPRTEQETQYF.

The chain uses TRBV9 and TRBJ1-2; D unclear. The CDR3 covers 13 residues. Germline V gives CDR1 SGDLS, CDR2 YYNGEE. The germline V and J ends were trimmed by 4 bases and 7 bases, with 14 bases remaining between them. The CDR3 DNA reads as TGTGCCAGCAGCCAAGCTGGACGTAGTGGCTACACCTTC. Protein product: CASSQAGRSGYTF.

The chain recombines TRBV11-2 with TRBJ1-4, with D perhaps TRBD1 (6 bases). Germline CDR1 SGHAT, CDR2 FQNNGV. This CDR3 has 14 residues. V gave up 2 bases and J gave up 6 bases, with 10 bases separating them. CDR3 protein: CASSLKGVDEKLFF. CDR3 nucleotide sequence: TGTGCCAGCAGCTTAAAGGGGGTGGATGAAAAACTGTTTTTT. Based on the CDR3 plus reference TRBV11-2 and TRBJ1-4, the full variable domain is EAGVAQSPRYKIIEKRQSVAFWCNPISGHATLYWYQQILGQGPKLLIQFQNNGVVDDSQLPKDRFSAERLKGVDSTLKIQPAKLEDSAVYLCASSLKGVDEKLFFGSGTQLSVL.

The gene calls are TRBV2 and TRBJ1-1; 10 bases agree with TRBD1. The CDR3 is 12 amino acids. The J segment lost 4 bases and the V segment lost 9 bases, leaving 2 bases of the junction unmatched. Germline V lookup: CDR1 SNHLY, CDR2 FYNNEI. In DNA form, the CDR3 reads TGTGCCAGTTGGACAGGGGGCACTGAAGCTTTCTTT. This sequence encodes CASWTGGTEAFF.

CDR3 region: CSVPRKTGADGRNTEAFF. CDR3 nucleotides: TGCAGCGTCCCCCGGAAAACAGGGGCGGATGGTAGGAACACTGAAGCTTTCTTT. V usage is TRBV29-1 and J usage is TRBJ1-1; TRBD1 aligns across 7 bases. Per germline, CDR1 SQVTM and CDR2 ANQGSEA. V gave up 6 bases and J gave up 1 base; unmatched junction bases: 20. The CDR3 sequence is 18 residues long.

Comment on this clonotype: A junction boundary mismatches the germline segment, possibly from a read error. The DNA of the CDR3 is TGTGTCAGCAGCTTGACGAAACGGCGGAACTCCTACGAGCAGTACTTC. Amino acid sequence: CVSSLTKRRNSYEQYF. The V gene is TRBV5-6, the J gene TRBJ2-7; D remains ambiguous. The CDR3 consists of 16 residues. Germline CDR1 is SGHDT and CDR2 is YYEEEE.

The gene calls are TRBV7-2 and TRBJ1-3; TRBD1 aligns across 7 bases. Germline trimming cut 5 bases from V and 0 bases from J; bases unmatched to any gene: 10. The CDR3 contains 17 residues. Germline-derived CDR1 and CDR2 are SGHTA and FQGNSA. CDR3 sequence (DNA): TGTGCCAGCAGCCAAGAACCGGGGACAGTCTCTGGAAACACCATATATTTT. Residues: CASSQEPGTVSGNTIYF.

The table lists this clonotype with many counts. The chain links TRBV10-3 to TRBJ1-1; D unresolved. CDR3 length: 11 amino acids. Germline V gene data show CDR1 as ENHRY and CDR2 as SYGVKD. The germline V and J ends were trimmed by 4 bases and 6 bases, with 6 bases remaining between them. CDR3 coding DNA: TGTGCCATCAGTGTTGGGTCTGAAGCTTTCTTT. Protein sequence: CAISVGSEAFF.

This clonotype was counted between two and nine times. This rearrangement joins TRBV11-2 to TRBJ1-3; no firm D call. The germline V gene has CDR1 SGHAT and CDR2 FQNNGV. The CDR3 totals 15 residues. Trimming pared 1 base from V and 8 bases from J, leaving 15 bases between. In nucleotides, the CDR3 is TGTGCCAGCAGCTTAGCCTGGACTCGTACCGACACCATATATTTT. This sequence encodes CASSLAWTRTDTIYF. The whole variable domain, remainder taken from reference TRBV11-2 and TRBJ1-3, is EAGVAQSPRYKIIEKRQSVAFWCNPISGHATLYWYQQILGQGPKLLIQFQNNGVVDDSQLPKDRFSAERLKGVDSTLKIQPAKLEDSAVYLCASSLAWTRTDTIYFGEGSWLTVV.

About this clonotype itself: The CDR3 does not end in the conserved phenylalanine or tryptophan, so this is likely a read error. This chain joins TRBV20-1 and TRBJ1-4; unclear D gene. V dropped 3 bases and J dropped 0 bases, with 14 bases sitting between them. Germline CDR1 reads DFQATT; CDR2 reads SNEGSKA (reference sequence). The CDR3 runs to 16 residues. As DNA, the CDR3 is TGCAGTGCTAGCGTATACACCAGCGCAACTAATGAAAAACTGTTTCTT. Its translation is CSASVYTSATNEKLFL.

The chain employs TRBV25-1 and TRBJ1-5, with D uncertain. The germline V gene has CDR1 MGHDK and CDR2 SYGVNS. The V end was cut by 8 bases, the J end by 0 bases, with 17 bases between. This CDR3 has 16 residues. The CDR3 nucleotides read TGTGCCAGCGGTTTACAGCCCGAATATAGCAATCAGCCCCAGCATTTT. This codes for CASGLQPEYSNQPQHF.

V is TRBV29-1 and J is TRBJ2-5, with D possibly being TRBD1 or TRBD2 (5 bases each). This CDR3 comprises 10 residues. Trimming shortened V by 5 bases and J by 9 bases, and 10 bases separated the two germline ends. CDR1 is SQVTM, CDR2 ANQGSEA, per germline. The CDR3 nucleotides are TGCAGCGTTACGTTGGGGGCCCAGTACTTC. Translated: CSVTLGAQYF.

This chain connects TRBV20-1 to TRBJ2-7, with 9 bases aligning to TRBD2. Germline lookup yields CDR1 DFQATT and CDR2 SNEGSKA (reference sequence). Losses at the gene ends were 3 bases for V and 2 bases for J; bases not matched to a gene: 5. The length of the CDR3 is 14 residues. CDR3 in DNA: TGCAGTGCTAGTAAGCGGGGGGTGACCTACGAGCAGTACTTC. Protein: CSASKRGVTYEQYF.

CDR3 region: CASSQNRQGETQYF. Written as DNA, the CDR3 is TGTGCCAGCAGTCAGAACCGTCAGGGGGAGACCCAGTACTTC. The rearrangement links TRBV7-7 to TRBJ2-5, with TRBD1 as a possible D gene (6 bases). V was clipped by 6 bases and J by 5 bases, with 16 bases between them. Germline values: CDR1 SSHAT, CDR2 FNYEAQ (reference sequence). This CDR3 contains 14 residues.

This chain joins TRBV25-1 and TRBJ1-1; 12 positions agree with TRBD1. The germline V gene encodes CDR1 MGHDK and CDR2 SYGVNS. With V trimmed by 8 bases and J by 1 base, 11 bases remained unmatched. This CDR3 spans 17 amino acids. The CDR3 loop is CASSAGTGGARNTEAFF. The CDR3 DNA follows: TGTGCCAGCTCAGCCGGGACAGGGGGCGCACGGAACACTGAAGCTTTCTTT.

This clonotype was counted a few times. J is TRBJ1-3 and V is TRBV4-3, with D perhaps TRBD1 (5 bases). The CDR3 totals 17 residues. Trimming stripped 1 base from V and 2 bases from J, with 15 bases between. CDR1 is LGHNA, CDR2 YSLEER, per germline. This chain's CDR3 is CASSQVGLRGAGNTIYF. DNA of the CDR3: TGCGCCAGCAGCCAAGTCGGTCTTCGGGGGGCTGGAAACACCATATATTTT.

V is TRBV9 and J is TRBJ2-5; D tentatively reads TRBD1 or TRBD2 (5 bases each). CDR3 length: 13 residues. Germline loops: CDR1 SGDLS, CDR2 YYNGEE. V lost 4 bases and J lost 4, with 11 bases in between. Here the CDR3 DNA reads TGTGCCAGCAGCCAATATGGGGGAGAGACCCAGTACTTC. It codes for CASSQYGGETQYF.

This clonotype has only a few counts. The chain couples TRBV20-1 to TRBJ1-2; possibly TRBD1 for D (5 bases). This CDR3 is 11 amino acids long. Germline CDR1 reads DFQATT; CDR2 reads SNEGSKA (reference sequence). The CDR3 coding sequence is TGCACTCGAGGGGATAACTATGGCTACACCTTC. This gives the protein CTRGDNYGYTF.

To note about this clonotype: Given a much more abundant clone one base away, this may be a read error. The conserved phenylalanine or tryptophan normally closing the CDR3 is absent here, so this likely arose from a read error. This sequence joins TRBV2 and TRBJ1-2; the D is unclear. The CDR3 runs 15 residues. V lost 3 bases and J 0 bases, leaving 11 bases between the germline ends. CDR1 and CDR2 (germline): SNHLY, FYNNEI. CDR3 region: CASSEFPGPNYGYTI. The CDR3 bases are TGTGCCAGCAGTGAGTTTCCCGGACCTAACTATGGCTACACCATC.

This clonotype was recorded at least ten times. The chain employs TRBV19 and TRBJ1-6; 9 bases agree with TRBD1. Looked up from germline, CDR1 is LNHDA and CDR2 is SQIVND (reference sequence). With V trimmed by 5 bases and J by 8 bases, 7 bases remained unmatched. The CDR3 spans 15 residues. CDR3 protein: CASSARTGVDSPLHF. The CDR3 region has the DNA TGTGCCAGTAGTGCCCGGACAGGGGTCGATTCACCCCTCCACTTT.

This clonotype was observed a handful of times. The J gene is TRBJ2-5, the V gene TRBV12-3 or TRBV12-4; 10 positions match TRBD2. CDR3 length: 15 amino acids. V dropped 4 bases and J dropped 5; count of bases not matched to a gene: 7. CDR3 protein: CASSYLAGDGETQYF. As DNA, the CDR3 is TGTGCCAGCAGTTATCTAGCGGGAGACGGGGAGACCCAGTACTTC.

Regarding this clonotype: At one end the junction does not follow the germline gene, possibly because of a read error. This sequence joins TRBV20-1 and TRBJ2-7, with 7 bases matching TRBD1. Germline CDR1 and CDR2: DFQATT and SNEGSKA (reference sequence). The CDR3 has 13 amino acids. CDR3 bases: TGCAGTGCTAGAAGGACAGGAACCTACGAGCAGCACTTC. Protein: CSARRTGTYEQHF.

A remark on this clonotype: At one end the junction does not follow the germline gene, possibly because of a read error. The rearrangement links TRBV7-9 to TRBJ2-7; D may be TRBD2 (5 bases). Germline V gene lookup returns CDR1 SEHNR and CDR2 FQNEAQ (reference sequence). The CDR3 has 13 residues. CDR3 nucleotides: TGTGCCAGCAGCTTGGAGGTCTCCCACGAGCAGTACTTC. Protein: CASSLEVSHEQYF.

The gene calls are TRBV7-9 and TRBJ2-2, with D maybe TRBD1 (5 bases). The CDR3 is 13 amino acids. The germline CDR1 and CDR2 sequences are SEHNR and FQNEAQ (reference sequence). The ends were cut back, 3 bases at V and 7 bases at J, with 9 bases in the middle. CDR3 loop: CASSFDRFGELFF. The CDR3 DNA sequence: TGTGCCAGCAGCTTTGACAGATTCGGGGAGCTGTTTTTT.

This clonotype has a count of ten or more. The chain joins TRBV7-9 to TRBJ2-5; D perhaps matches TRBD1 (6 bases). V was shortened by 5 bases and J by 2 bases, with 12 bases between the two germline ends. The V gene's germline CDR1 is SEHNR and CDR2 FQNEAQ (reference sequence). The CDR3 runs to 14 residues. CDR3 sequence: CASSPKGEQETQYF. In DNA, the CDR3 is TGTGCCAGCAGCCCCAAGGGGGAGCAAGAGACCCAGTACTTC. The whole variable domain, filled in from reference TRBV7-9 and TRBJ2-5, reads DTGVSQNPRHKITKRGQNVTFRCDPISEHNRLYWYRQTLGQGPEFLTYFQNEAQLEKSRLLSDRFSAERPKGSFSTLEIQRTEQGDSAMYLCASSPKGEQETQYFGPGTRLLVL.

V gene TRBV2 combines with J gene TRBJ2-7; perhaps TRBD1 as D (5 bases). Germline loops: CDR1 SNHLY, CDR2 FYNNEI. V was shortened by 5 bases and J by 2 bases, with 16 bases between the two germline ends. CDR3 size: 15 residues. CDR3 nucleotides: TGTGCCAGCAGTTTAGAGGTGGGGCCCACCTACGAGCAGTACTTC. Translated: CASSLEVGPTYEQYF.

This clonotype was observed a single time. J is TRBJ1-4 and V is TRBV7-2, with a possible D match to TRBD1 (5 bases). The V end lost 3 bases, the J end lost 7 bases, and 15 bases lay between the germline ends. Germline lookup yields CDR1 SGHTA and CDR2 FQGNSA. This CDR3 spans 15 amino acids. CDR3 nucleotide sequence: TGTGCCAGCAGCTTTTTTAGCGGGGGTAGTGAAAAACTGTTTTTT. Amino acid sequence: CASSFFSGGSEKLFF.

The gene calls are TRBV29-1 and TRBJ1-4; TRBD1 might be the D (5 bases). This CDR3 comprises 11 residues. V shed 4 bases and J shed 8 bases, with 8 bases lying between them. Germline-derived CDR1 and CDR2 are SQVTM and ANQGSEA. CDR3 DNA sequence: TGCAGCGTTGTTAGGACAGAAAAACTGTTTTTT. Translating gives CSVVRTEKLFF.

V gene TRBV7-3 combines with J gene TRBJ1-6; D not resolved. The CDR3 consists of 16 residues. From germline, CDR1 is SGHTA and CDR2 FQGTGA. V was shortened by 3 bases and J by 3 bases, with 12 bases between the two germline ends. The CDR3, as DNA: TGTGCCAGCAGCTTGTGGGCAGCCGGCTATAATTCACCCCTCCACTTT. Its translation: CASSLWAAGYNSPLHF.